The rows below give T cell receptor beta chains drawn from one sample of a study of cytomegalovirus exposure and HLA in healthy donors. The protocol was immunoSEQ multiplex PCR, while the TCRdb copy is restricted to in-frame clones and leaves out a portion. The sample yields 100,000 to 120,000 clones, roughly 84% seen once. The sample comprised PBMCs. Source of these receptors: a man aged 25-45 years in good health and CMV-seropositive. Each CDR3 is given with its conserved first and last residue. Each record gives: V gene, J gene, D gene, clone size, CDR3 protein, CDR3 DNA. D genes are given only for firm matches. Clone size, where shown, is once, few, many, or a class for clones that have expanded.

v_gene: TRBV7-9; j_gene: TRBJ2-1; d_gene: -; abundance: -; CDR3aa: CASSFTPTRITNEQFF; CDR3nt: TGTGCCAGCAGCTTCACCCCGACAAGGATTACGAATGAGCAGTTCTTC
v_gene: TRBV7-2; j_gene: TRBJ2-1; d_gene: -; abundance: -; CDR3aa: CASSQNEGEQFF; CDR3nt: TGTGCCAGCAGCCAAAACGAGGGTGAGCAGTTCTTC
v_gene: TRBV9; j_gene: TRBJ1-1; d_gene: -; abundance: few; CDR3aa: CARSAGFMNTEAFF; CDR3nt: TGTGCCAGAAGTGCAGGGTTCATGAACACTGAAGCTTTCTTT
v_gene: TRBV5-1; j_gene: TRBJ1-4; d_gene: -; abundance: few; CDR3aa: CASSLGSTATNEKLFF; CDR3nt: TGCGCCAGCAGCTTGGGGTCGACAGCAACTAATGAAAAACTGTTTTTT
v_gene: TRBV6-1; j_gene: TRBJ2-2; d_gene: TRBD2; abundance: -; CDR3aa: CASSAFSGGNTGELFF; CDR3nt: TGTGCCAGTAGTGCTTTTAGCGGGGGGAACACCGGGGAGCTGTTTTTT
v_gene: TRBV5-1; j_gene: TRBJ2-2; d_gene: TRBD2; abundance: -; CDR3aa: CASSGGTTSGELFF; CDR3nt: TGCGCCAGCAGCGGAGGGACTACCTCCGGGGAGCTGTTTTTT
v_gene: TRBV5-6; j_gene: TRBJ2-3; d_gene: TRBD2; abundance: once; CDR3aa: CASSAGTSGASTDTQYF; CDR3nt: TGTGCCAGCAGCGCCGGGACTAGCGGGGCTAGCACAGATACGCAGTATTTT
v_gene: TRBV7-9; j_gene: TRBJ2-7; d_gene: -; abundance: once; CDR3aa: CASSQGHASVQYF; CDR3nt: TGTGCCAGCAGCCAGGGACACGCTTCTGTGCAGTACTTC
v_gene: TRBV7-8; j_gene: TRBJ1-3; d_gene: -; abundance: -; CDR3aa: CASSLVVKGNTIYF; CDR3nt: TGTGCCAGCAGCTTAGTTGTAAAAGGAAACACCATATATTTT
v_gene: TRBV19; j_gene: TRBJ2-7; d_gene: TRBD1; abundance: -; CDR3aa: CASSILTGPYEQYF; CDR3nt: TGTGCCAGTAGTATACTGACAGGGCCCTACGAGCAGTACTTC
v_gene: TRBV7-8; j_gene: TRBJ2-5; d_gene: TRBD2; abundance: once; CDR3aa: CASNKRGVKETQYF; CDR3nt: TGTGCCAGCAACAAGCGGGGAGTTAAAGAGACCCAGTACTTC
v_gene: TRBV29-1; j_gene: TRBJ2-7; d_gene: TRBD1; abundance: -; CDR3aa: CSVTGTGNEQYF; CDR3nt: TGCAGCGTGACCGGGACAGGGAACGAGCAGTACTTC
v_gene: TRBV5-1; j_gene: TRBJ1-4; d_gene: -; abundance: -; CDR3aa: CASSLGQKNEKLFF; CDR3nt: TGCGCCAGCAGCTTGGGCCAGAAAAATGAAAAACTGTTTTTT
v_gene: TRBV7-9; j_gene: TRBJ1-2; d_gene: TRBD1; abundance: -; CDR3aa: CASSSSYRGNFDGYTF; CDR3nt: TGTGCCAGCAGCTCCTCTTACAGGGGGAATTTCGATGGCTACACCTTC
v_gene: TRBV6-5; j_gene: TRBJ1-1; d_gene: TRBD1; abundance: -; CDR3aa: CASSFNRDRGEAFF; CDR3nt: TGTGCCAGCAGTTTCAACCGGGACAGGGGCGAGGCTTTCTTT
v_gene: TRBV10-1; j_gene: TRBJ2-1; d_gene: -; abundance: -; CDR3aa: CASTVYNEQFF; CDR3nt: TGCGCCAGCACGGTGTACAATGAGCAGTTCTTC
v_gene: TRBV4-1; j_gene: TRBJ1-2; d_gene: TRBD1; abundance: few; CDR3aa: CASSRGDSPNYGYTF; CDR3nt: TGCGCCAGCAGCCGCGGGGACAGTCCTAACTATGGCTACACCTTC
v_gene: TRBV9; j_gene: TRBJ2-2; d_gene: -; abundance: -; CDR3aa: CASSRTPDRINTGELFF; CDR3nt: TGTGCCAGCAGCCGAACCCCGGACAGAATTAACACCGGGGAGCTGTTTTTT
v_gene: TRBV6-5; j_gene: TRBJ1-1; d_gene: TRBD1; abundance: -; CDR3aa: CASSQGQGYSEAFF; CDR3nt: TGTGCCAGCAGTCAGGGACAGGGCTACTCTGAAGCTTTCTTT
v_gene: TRBV10-1; j_gene: TRBJ1-1; d_gene: TRBD1; abundance: -; CDR3aa: CASSQGVNTEAFF; CDR3nt: TGCGCCAGCAGCCAGGGGGTGAACACTGAAGCTTTCTTT
v_gene: TRBV30; j_gene: TRBJ1-1; d_gene: -; abundance: once; CDR3aa: CAWSVQVILGQTNTEAFF; CDR3nt: TGTGCCTGGAGTGTACAAGTGATCTTAGGACAGACGAACACTGAAGCTTTCTTT
v_gene: TRBV6-4; j_gene: TRBJ2-2; d_gene: -; abundance: -; CDR3aa: CASSPGANTGELFF; CDR3nt: TGTGCCAGCAGTCCTGGGGCTAACACCGGGGAGCTGTTTTTT
v_gene: TRBV5-1; j_gene: TRBJ2-5; d_gene: TRBD2; abundance: -; CDR3aa: CASSLAGGQETQYF; CDR3nt: TGCGCCAGCAGTCTAGCGGGAGGACAAGAGACCCAGTACTTC
v_gene: TRBV2; j_gene: TRBJ1-2; d_gene: TRBD1; abundance: once; CDR3aa: CASTATGNYGYTF; CDR3nt: TGTGCCAGCACTGCGACAGGGAACTATGGCTACACCTTC
v_gene: TRBV4-1; j_gene: TRBJ2-3; d_gene: -; abundance: -; CDR3aa: CASSQPMEGATDTQYF; CDR3nt: TGCGCCAGCAGCCAACCGATGGAGGGGGCAACAGATACGCAGTATTTT
v_gene: TRBV30; j_gene: TRBJ1-1; d_gene: -; abundance: once; CDR3aa: CACWLGGNTEAFF; CDR3nt: TGTGCCTGCTGGTTGGGGGGGAACACTGAAGCTTTCTTT
v_gene: TRBV7-9; j_gene: TRBJ1-2; d_gene: TRBD1; abundance: -; CDR3aa: CASSVGQVNYGYTF; CDR3nt: TGTGCCAGCAGCGTAGGACAGGTTAACTATGGCTACACCTTC
v_gene: TRBV11-2; j_gene: TRBJ2-3; d_gene: -; abundance: -; CDR3aa: CASSLAYGSSSTDTQYF; CDR3nt: TGTGCCAGCAGCTTAGCTTACGGGAGTTCTAGCACAGATACGCAGTATTTT
v_gene: TRBV29-1; j_gene: TRBJ2-3; d_gene: -; abundance: -; CDR3aa: CSVEGEQGITDTQYF; CDR3nt: TGCAGCGTTGAAGGGGAACAGGGAATCACAGATACGCAGTATTTT
v_gene: TRBV10-3; j_gene: TRBJ2-1; d_gene: -; abundance: -; CDR3aa: CAISESTRRQVMNEQFF; CDR3nt: TGTGCCATCAGTGAGTCGACTCGGAGACAGGTAATGAATGAGCAGTTCTTC
v_gene: TRBV5-1; j_gene: TRBJ2-7; d_gene: -; abundance: -; CDR3aa: CASSLGTSRSYEQYF; CDR3nt: TGCGCCAGCAGCTTGGGGACAAGCCGCTCCTACGAGCAGTACTTC
v_gene: TRBV27; j_gene: TRBJ1-5; d_gene: -; abundance: -; CDR3aa: CASSLTGNQPQHF; CDR3nt: TGTGCCAGCAGTTTAACAGGAAATCAGCCCCAGCATTTT
v_gene: TRBV19; j_gene: TRBJ2-3; d_gene: -; abundance: -; CDR3aa: CATGGATDTQYF; CDR3nt: TGTGCCACTGGGGGGGCCACAGATACGCAGTATTTT
v_gene: TRBV6-6; j_gene: TRBJ2-2; d_gene: -; abundance: few; CDR3aa: CASTMTGRTGELFF; CDR3nt: TGTGCCAGCACCATGACAGGGAGGACCGGGGAGCTGTTTTTT
v_gene: TRBV7-6; j_gene: TRBJ1-1; d_gene: -; abundance: -; CDR3aa: CASSSGPSLNTEAFF; CDR3nt: TGTGCCAGCAGCTCAGGCCCCAGCCTGAACACTGAAGCTTTCTTT
v_gene: TRBV25-1; j_gene: TRBJ1-1; d_gene: -; abundance: -; CDR3aa: CASSEDGGVNTEAFF; CDR3nt: TGTGCCAGCAGTGAAGATGGGGGGGTGAACACTGAAGCTTTCTTT
v_gene: TRBV18; j_gene: TRBJ1-3; d_gene: TRBD1; abundance: -; CDR3aa: CASSRSDRGGDTIYF; CDR3nt: TGTGCCAGCTCACGATCGGACAGGGGCGGGGACACCATATATTTT
v_gene: TRBV5-1; j_gene: TRBJ1-1; d_gene: TRBD1; abundance: -; CDR3aa: CASSGPGQGVAEAFF; CDR3nt: TGCGCCAGCAGCGGACCGGGACAGGGGGTCGCTGAAGCTTTCTTT
v_gene: TRBV6-5; j_gene: TRBJ2-3; d_gene: -; abundance: -; CDR3aa: CASRLAGTQYF; CDR3nt: TGTGCCAGCAGACTAGCAGGGACGCAGTATTTT
v_gene: TRBV7-9; j_gene: TRBJ2-2; d_gene: -; abundance: -; CDR3aa: CASSSWSITAGELFF; CDR3nt: TGTGCCAGCAGCTCGTGGAGTATCACGGCCGGGGAGCTGTTTTTT
v_gene: TRBV27; j_gene: TRBJ2-2; d_gene: -; abundance: -; CDR3aa: CASSFSYRTDELFF; CDR3nt: TGTGCCAGCAGTTTCTCCTATAGGACTGATGAGCTGTTTTTT
v_gene: TRBV28; j_gene: TRBJ2-7; d_gene: -; abundance: -; CDR3aa: CASRGLGGGTYEQYF; CDR3nt: TGTGCCAGCAGGGGACTCGGTGGAGGGACCTACGAGCAGTACTTC
v_gene: TRBV7-2; j_gene: TRBJ2-5; d_gene: -; abundance: -; CDR3aa: CASTAPAVETQYF; CDR3nt: TGTGCCAGCACCGCCCCCGCGGTCGAGACCCAGTACTTC
v_gene: TRBV11-3; j_gene: TRBJ2-7; d_gene: TRBD1; abundance: -; CDR3aa: CASSLVSGGKQYF; CDR3nt: TGTGCCAGCAGCTTAGTGTCAGGGGGCAAGCAGTACTTC
v_gene: TRBV30; j_gene: TRBJ2-3; d_gene: TRBD2; abundance: -; CDR3aa: CAWSVSGGSDTQYF; CDR3nt: TGTGCCTGGAGTGTAAGCGGGGGGTCAGATACGCAGTATTTT
v_gene: TRBV4-1; j_gene: TRBJ2-2; d_gene: -; abundance: -; CDR3aa: CASSPSRGNTGELFF; CDR3nt: TGCGCCAGCAGCCCCTCCAGGGGAAACACCGGGGAGCTGTTTTTT
v_gene: TRBV19; j_gene: TRBJ2-3; d_gene: TRBD1; abundance: -; CDR3aa: CASADRGLTDTQYF; CDR3nt: TGTGCCAGTGCGGACAGGGGGCTGACAGATACGCAGTATTTT
v_gene: TRBV6-1; j_gene: TRBJ2-3; d_gene: -; abundance: -; CDR3aa: CASSDGGLADTQYF; CDR3nt: TGTGCCAGCAGTGATGGGGGCTTGGCAGATACGCAGTATTTT
v_gene: TRBV2; j_gene: TRBJ2-5; d_gene: -; abundance: -; CDR3aa: CASSVLRETQYF; CDR3nt: TGTGCCAGCAGTGTCCTAAGAGAGACCCAGTACTTC